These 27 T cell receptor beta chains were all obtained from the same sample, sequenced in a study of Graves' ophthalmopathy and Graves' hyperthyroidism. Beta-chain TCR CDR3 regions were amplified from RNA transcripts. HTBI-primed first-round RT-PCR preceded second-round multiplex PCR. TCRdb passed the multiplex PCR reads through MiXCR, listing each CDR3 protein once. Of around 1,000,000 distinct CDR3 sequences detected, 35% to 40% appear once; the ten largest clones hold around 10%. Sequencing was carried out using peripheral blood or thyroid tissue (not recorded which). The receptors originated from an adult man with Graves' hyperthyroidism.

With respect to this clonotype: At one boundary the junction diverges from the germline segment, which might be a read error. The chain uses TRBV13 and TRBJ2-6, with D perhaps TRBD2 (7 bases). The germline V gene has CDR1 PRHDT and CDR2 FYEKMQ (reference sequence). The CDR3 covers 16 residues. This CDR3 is CAGSLGGASGANVLTF. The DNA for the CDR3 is TGTGCCGGCAGCTTAGGGGGGGCGAGTGGGGCCAACGTCCTGACTTTC.

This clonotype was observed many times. The CDR3 reads CASSAQGKEPQHF. CDR3 coding DNA: TGTGCCAGCAGCGCCCAAGGGAAAGAGCCCCAGCATTTT. This chain links TRBV7-2 with TRBJ1-5; D remains unclear. The CDR3 consists of 13 residues. The germline V gene encodes CDR1 SGHTA and CDR2 FQGNSA. V was shortened by 5 bases and J by 8 bases, with 13 bases between the two germline ends.

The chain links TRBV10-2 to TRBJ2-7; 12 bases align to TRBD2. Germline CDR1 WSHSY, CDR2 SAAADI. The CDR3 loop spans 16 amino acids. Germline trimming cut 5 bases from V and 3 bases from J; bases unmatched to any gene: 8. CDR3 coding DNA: TGCGCCAGCAGTCGGACTAGCGGGAACCTCTACTACGAGCAGTACTTC. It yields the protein CASSRTSGNLYYEQYF.

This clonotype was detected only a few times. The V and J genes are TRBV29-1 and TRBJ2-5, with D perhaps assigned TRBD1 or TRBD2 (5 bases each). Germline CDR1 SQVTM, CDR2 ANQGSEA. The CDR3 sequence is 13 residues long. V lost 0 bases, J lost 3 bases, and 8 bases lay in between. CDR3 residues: CSVEDRGEETQYF. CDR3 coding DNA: TGCAGCGTTGAAGATCGGGGCGAAGAGACCCAGTACTTC.

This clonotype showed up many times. CDR3 in amino acids: CASRGGLAGAYEQYF. CDR3 nucleotide sequence: TGTGCCAGCAGGGGGGGACTAGCGGGAGCCTACGAGCAGTACTTC. The V gene is TRBV2, the J gene TRBJ2-7; 14 bases line up with TRBD2. V lost 6 bases to trimming and J lost 2 bases; unmatched junction nucleotides: 3. The CDR3 spans 15 residues. Germline V gene lookup returns CDR1 SNHLY and CDR2 FYNNEI. The full variable domain, in which reference TRBV2 and TRBJ2-7 provide the parts outside the CDR3, is EPEVTQTPSHQVTQMGQEVILRCVPISNHLYFYWYRQILGQKVEFLVSFYNNEISEKSEIFDDQFSVERPDGSNFTLKIRSTKLEDSAMYFCASRGGLAGAYEQYFGPGTRLTVT.

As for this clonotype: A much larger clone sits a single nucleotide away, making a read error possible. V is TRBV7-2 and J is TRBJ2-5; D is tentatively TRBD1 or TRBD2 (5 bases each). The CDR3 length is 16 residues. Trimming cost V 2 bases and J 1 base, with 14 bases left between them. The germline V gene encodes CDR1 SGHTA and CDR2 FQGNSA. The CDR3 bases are TGTGCCAGCAGCTTATGCCAGGGACGGTCCCAAGAGACCCAGTACTTC. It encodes CASSLCQGRSQETQYF.

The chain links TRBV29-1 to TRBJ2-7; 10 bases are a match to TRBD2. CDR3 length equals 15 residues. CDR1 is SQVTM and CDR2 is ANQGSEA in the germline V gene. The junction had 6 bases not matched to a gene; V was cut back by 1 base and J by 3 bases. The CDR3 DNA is TGCAGCGTTGAAGCGGGGGGACTAGCGAGCTACGAGCAGTACTTC. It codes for CSVEAGGLASYEQYF.

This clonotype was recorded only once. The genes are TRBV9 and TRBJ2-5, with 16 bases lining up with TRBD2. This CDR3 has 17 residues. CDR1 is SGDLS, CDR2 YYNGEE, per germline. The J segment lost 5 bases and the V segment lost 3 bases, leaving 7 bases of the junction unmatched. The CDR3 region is CASSEGTSGGAGETQYF. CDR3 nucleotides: TGTGCCAGCAGCGAAGGGACTAGCGGGGGGGCAGGGGAGACCCAGTACTTC.

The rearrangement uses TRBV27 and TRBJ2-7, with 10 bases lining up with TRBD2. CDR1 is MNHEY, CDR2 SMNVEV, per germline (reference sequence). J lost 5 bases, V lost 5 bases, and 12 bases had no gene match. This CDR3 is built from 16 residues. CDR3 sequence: CASSGRSSGRRNEQYF. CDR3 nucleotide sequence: TGTGCCAGCAGTGGACGTTCTAGCGGGAGACGAAACGAGCAGTACTTC.

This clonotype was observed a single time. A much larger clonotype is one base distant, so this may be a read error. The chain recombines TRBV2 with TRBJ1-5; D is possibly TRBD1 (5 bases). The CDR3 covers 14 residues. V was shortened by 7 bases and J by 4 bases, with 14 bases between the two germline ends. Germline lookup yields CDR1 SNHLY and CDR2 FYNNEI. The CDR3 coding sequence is TGTGCCAGCATCGCCGGGACGTGGAATCAGCCCCAGCATTTT. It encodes CASIAGTWNQPQHF.

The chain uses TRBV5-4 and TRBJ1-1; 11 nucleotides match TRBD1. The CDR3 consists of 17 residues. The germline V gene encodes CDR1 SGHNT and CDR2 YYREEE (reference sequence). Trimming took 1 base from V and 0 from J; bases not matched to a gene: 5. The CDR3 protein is CASSLPGTGGLNTEAFF. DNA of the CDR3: TGTGCCAGCAGCTTGCCTGGGACAGGGGGTCTGAACACTGAAGCTTTCTTT.

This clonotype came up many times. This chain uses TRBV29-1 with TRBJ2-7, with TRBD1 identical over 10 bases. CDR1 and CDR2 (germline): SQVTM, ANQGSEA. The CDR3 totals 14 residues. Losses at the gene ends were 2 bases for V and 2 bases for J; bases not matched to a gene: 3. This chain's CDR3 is CSVEMTGGPYEQYF. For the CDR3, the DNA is TGCAGCGTTGAAATGACAGGGGGCCCCTACGAGCAGTACTTC.

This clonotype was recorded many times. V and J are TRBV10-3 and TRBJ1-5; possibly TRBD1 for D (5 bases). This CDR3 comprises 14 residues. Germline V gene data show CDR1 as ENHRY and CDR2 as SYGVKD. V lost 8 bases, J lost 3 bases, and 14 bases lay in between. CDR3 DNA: TGTGCCATCTCTGGCAGGGAGGTCAATCAGCCCCAGCATTTT. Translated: CAISGREVNQPQHF.

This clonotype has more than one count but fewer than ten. DNA of the CDR3: TGTGCCAGCAGCCAAGTATCCAGGAATGAAAAACTGTTTTTT. It translates to CASSQVSRNEKLFF. The J gene is TRBJ1-4, the V gene TRBV7-9; no definite D call. CDR3 length equals 14 residues. The germline V gene has CDR1 SEHNR and CDR2 FQNEAQ (reference sequence). V gave up 5 bases and J gave up 5 bases, with 12 bases separating them.

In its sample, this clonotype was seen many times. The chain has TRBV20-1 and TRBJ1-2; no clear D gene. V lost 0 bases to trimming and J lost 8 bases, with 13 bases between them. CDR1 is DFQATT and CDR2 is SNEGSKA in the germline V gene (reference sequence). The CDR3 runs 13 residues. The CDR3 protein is CSARDMYPEGYTF. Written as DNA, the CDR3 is TGCAGTGCTAGAGATATGTATCCTGAGGGCTACACCTTC.

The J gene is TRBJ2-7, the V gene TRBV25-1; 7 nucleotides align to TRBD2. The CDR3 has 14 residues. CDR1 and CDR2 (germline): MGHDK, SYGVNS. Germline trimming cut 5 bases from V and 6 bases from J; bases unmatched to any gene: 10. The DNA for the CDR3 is TGTGCCAGCAGTACTACCGGGACTAACGTCGAGCAGTACTTC. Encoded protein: CASSTTGTNVEQYF.

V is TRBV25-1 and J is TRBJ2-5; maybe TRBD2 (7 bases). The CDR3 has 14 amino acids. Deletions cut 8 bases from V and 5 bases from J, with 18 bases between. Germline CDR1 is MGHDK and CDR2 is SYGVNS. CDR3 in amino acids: CASSWGRGMETQYF. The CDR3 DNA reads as TGTGCCAGCTCCTGGGGGCGGGGGATGGAGACCCAGTACTTC. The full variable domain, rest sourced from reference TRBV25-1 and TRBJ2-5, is EADIYQTPRYLVIGTGKKITLECSQTMGHDKMYWYQQDPGMELHLIHYSYGVNSTEKGDLSSESTVSRIRTEHFPLTLESARPSHTSQYLCASSWGRGMETQYFGPGTRLLVL.

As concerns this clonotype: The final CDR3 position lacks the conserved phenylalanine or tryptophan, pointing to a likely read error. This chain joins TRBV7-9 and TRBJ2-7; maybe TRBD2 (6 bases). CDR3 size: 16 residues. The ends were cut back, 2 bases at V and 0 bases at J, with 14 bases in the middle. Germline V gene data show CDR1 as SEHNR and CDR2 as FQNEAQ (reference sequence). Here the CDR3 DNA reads TGTGCCAGCAGCTTACCCGGGACTTCGAGCTCCTACGAGCAGTACCTC. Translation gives CASSLPGTSSSYEQYL.

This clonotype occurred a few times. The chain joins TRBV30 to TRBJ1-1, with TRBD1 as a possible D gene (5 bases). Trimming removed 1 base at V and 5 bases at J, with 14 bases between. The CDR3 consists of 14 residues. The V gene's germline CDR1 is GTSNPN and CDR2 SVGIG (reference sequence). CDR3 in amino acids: CAWSEGAGGTEAFF. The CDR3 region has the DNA TGTGCCTGGAGTGAAGGGGCTGGGGGGACTGAAGCTTTCTTT.

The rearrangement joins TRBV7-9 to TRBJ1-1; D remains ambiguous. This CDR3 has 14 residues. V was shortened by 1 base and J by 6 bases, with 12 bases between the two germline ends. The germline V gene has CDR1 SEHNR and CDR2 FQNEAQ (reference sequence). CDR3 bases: TGTGCCAGCAGCTTAGATCGGGAACCCTCTGAAGCTTTCTTT. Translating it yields CASSLDREPSEAFF.

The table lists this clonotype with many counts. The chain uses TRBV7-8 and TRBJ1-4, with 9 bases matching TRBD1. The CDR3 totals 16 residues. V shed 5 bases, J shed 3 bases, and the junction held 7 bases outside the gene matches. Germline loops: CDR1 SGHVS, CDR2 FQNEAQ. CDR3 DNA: TGTGCCAGCAGCGATCACAGGGGGCGTTCTAATGAAAAACTGTTTTTT. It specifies CASSDHRGRSNEKLFF.

CDR3 protein: CSLALRSTGELFF. CDR3 sequence (DNA): TGCAGCTTAGCACTGCGTTCGACCGGGGAGCTGTTTTTT. This rearrangement joins TRBV29-1 to TRBJ2-2; the D is unclear. Germline values: CDR1 SQVTM, CDR2 ANQGSEA. V lost 8 bases, J lost 5 bases, and 15 bases lay in between. The CDR3 loop spans 13 amino acids.

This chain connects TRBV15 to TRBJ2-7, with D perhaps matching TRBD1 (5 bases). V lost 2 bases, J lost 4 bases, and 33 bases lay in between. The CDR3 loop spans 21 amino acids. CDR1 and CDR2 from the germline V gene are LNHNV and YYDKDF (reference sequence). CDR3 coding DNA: TGTGCCACCAGCAGAACCCCTGGCGCCAGCAGTGACTCCGGGCAGGGTTACGAGCAGTACTTC. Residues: CATSRTPGASSDSGQGYEQYF.

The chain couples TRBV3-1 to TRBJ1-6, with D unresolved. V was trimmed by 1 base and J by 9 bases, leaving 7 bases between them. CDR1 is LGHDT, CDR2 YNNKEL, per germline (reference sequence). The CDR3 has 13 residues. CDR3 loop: CASSQAKGSPLHF. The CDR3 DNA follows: TGTGCCAGCAGCCAAGCTAAAGGTTCACCCCTCCACTTT.

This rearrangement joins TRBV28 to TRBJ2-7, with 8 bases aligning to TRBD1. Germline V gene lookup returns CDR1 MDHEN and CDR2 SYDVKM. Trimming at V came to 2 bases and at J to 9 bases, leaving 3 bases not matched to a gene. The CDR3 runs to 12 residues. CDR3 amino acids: CASSLGTGWQYF. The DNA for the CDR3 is TGTGCCAGCAGTTTAGGGACAGGATGGCAGTACTTC.

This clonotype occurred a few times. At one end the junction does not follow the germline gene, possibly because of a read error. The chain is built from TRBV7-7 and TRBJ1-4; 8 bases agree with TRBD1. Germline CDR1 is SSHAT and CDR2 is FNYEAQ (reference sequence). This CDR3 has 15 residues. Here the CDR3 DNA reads TGTGCTAGCAGCTCACAGGGGGCAACTAATGAAAAACTGTTTTTT. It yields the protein CASSSQGATNEKLFF.

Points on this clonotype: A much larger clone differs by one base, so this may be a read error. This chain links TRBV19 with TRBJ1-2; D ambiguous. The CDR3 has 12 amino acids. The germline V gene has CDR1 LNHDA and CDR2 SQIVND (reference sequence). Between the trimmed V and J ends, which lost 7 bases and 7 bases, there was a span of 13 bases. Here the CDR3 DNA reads TGTGCCAGTATTGATCAGGATGGTGGCTACACCTTC. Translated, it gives CASIDQDGGYTF.